This T cell receptor (beta chain) appears in the sequencing data of a study of neurological immune-mediated disorders. This clonotype was picked up many times. One entry per CDR3 protein, called by TCRdb with MiXCR from the 5' RACE reads. The table records some 77,000 distinct CDR3 sequences, about 9% of them present only once. Unsorted libraries were generated from 2 million PBMCs held at -80 degrees C. The germline V gene has CDR1 LNHDA and CDR2 SQIVND (reference sequence). The CDR3 is 15 residues long. The V end was cut by 5 bases, the J end by 1 base, with 12 bases between. The chain joins TRBV19 to TRBJ1-5; no definite D call. The sample was PBMCs. The sequence came from a man in his fifties or sixties in good health. The CDR3 loop is CASSPLSDSNQPQHF. The CDR3 coding sequence is TGTGCCAGTAGTCCCCTTTCCGACAGCAATCAGCCCCAGCATTTT.